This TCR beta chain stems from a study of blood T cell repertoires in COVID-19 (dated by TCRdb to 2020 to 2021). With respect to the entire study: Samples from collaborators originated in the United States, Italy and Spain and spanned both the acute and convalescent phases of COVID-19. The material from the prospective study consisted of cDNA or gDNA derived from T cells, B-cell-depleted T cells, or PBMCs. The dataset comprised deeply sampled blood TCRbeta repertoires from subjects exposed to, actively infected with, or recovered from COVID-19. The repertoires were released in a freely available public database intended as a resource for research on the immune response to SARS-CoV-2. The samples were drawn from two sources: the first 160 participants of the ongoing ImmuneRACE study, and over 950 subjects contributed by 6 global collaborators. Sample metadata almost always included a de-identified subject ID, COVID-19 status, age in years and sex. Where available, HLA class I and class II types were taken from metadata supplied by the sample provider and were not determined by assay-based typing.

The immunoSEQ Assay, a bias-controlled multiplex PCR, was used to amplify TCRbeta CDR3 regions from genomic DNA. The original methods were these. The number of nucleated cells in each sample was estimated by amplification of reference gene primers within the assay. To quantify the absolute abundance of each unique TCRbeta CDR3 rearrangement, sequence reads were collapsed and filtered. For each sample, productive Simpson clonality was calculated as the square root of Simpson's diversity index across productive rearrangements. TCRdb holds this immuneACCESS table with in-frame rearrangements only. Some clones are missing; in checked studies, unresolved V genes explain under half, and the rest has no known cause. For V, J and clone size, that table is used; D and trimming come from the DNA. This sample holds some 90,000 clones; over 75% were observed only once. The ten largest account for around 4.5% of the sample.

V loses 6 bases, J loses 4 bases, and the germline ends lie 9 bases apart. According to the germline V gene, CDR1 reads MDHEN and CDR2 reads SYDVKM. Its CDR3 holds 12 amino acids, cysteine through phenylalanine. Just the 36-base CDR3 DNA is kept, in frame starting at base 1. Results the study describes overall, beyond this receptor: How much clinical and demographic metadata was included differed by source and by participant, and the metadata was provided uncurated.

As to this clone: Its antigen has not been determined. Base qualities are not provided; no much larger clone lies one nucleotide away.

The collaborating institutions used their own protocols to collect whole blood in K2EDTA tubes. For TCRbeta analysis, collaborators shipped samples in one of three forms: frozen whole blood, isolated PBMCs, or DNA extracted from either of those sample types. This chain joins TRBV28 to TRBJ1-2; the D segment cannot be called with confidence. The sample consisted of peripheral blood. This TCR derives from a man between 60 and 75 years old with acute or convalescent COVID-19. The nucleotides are TGTGCCAGCAGGCCAGGAACCTATGGCTACACCTTC. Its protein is CASRPGTYGYTF.